The TCR beta chain described here comes from a study of blood T cell repertoires in COVID-19. Study at large: Acute-phase and convalescent COVID-19 samples originated in the United States, Italy and Spain. Nucleic acid was either cDNA or gDNA, and it came from T cells, B-cell-depleted T cells, or PBMCs.

Seattle cases were enrolled at active infection and followed longitudinally. Original processing notes: Reference gene primer amplification yielded estimated nucleated cell counts. Profiling relied on immunoSEQ multiplex PCR, and the TCRdb table lists in-frame clones only, not all of them. From that table come the V and J calls and clone size; the DNA was used to work out D and trimming. The sample contains roughly 410,000 clones, 70% to 90% of which appear only once. Germline loops: CDR1 MNHNY, CDR2 SVGAGI (reference sequence). Trimming removed 2 bases from V and 6 bases from J, with 8 bases in between. CDR3 length: 13 amino acids.

Sequencing input: peripheral blood. The chain is built from TRBV6-6 and TRBJ1-5; tentative D call: TRBD1 (5 bases). This TCR was recovered from a woman in her thirties or forties with COVID-19, enrolled during active disease. CDR3 nucleotide sequence: TGTGCCAGCAGTTACGTAGGGGCTCAGCCCCAGCATTTT. Translating it yields CASSYVGAQPQHF.